This T cell receptor (beta chain) was sequenced in a study of regulatory T cells. Broader study findings: Compared with autologous conventional CD4+ cells and control regulatory cells, CD3G-deficient regulatory T cells showed reduced diversity.

Primers: 52 TRBV forward and 13 TRBJ reverse. Produced via immunoSEQ multiplex PCR; TCRdb's table is partial and in-frame only. The sample holds around 2,500 clones; approximately 89% are singletons and the top ten take about 2.9%. All CD3G-deficient patients showed autoimmunity, more severe in two. Patients aged 2 to 39 years had fewer naive T cells. Sorting split CD4+ cells into CD25-high CD127-low Tregs and CD25-low CD127-high conventional T cells. This CDR3 comprises 12 residues. Looked up from germline, CDR1 is MNHNS and CDR2 is SASEGT. V lost 2 bases, J lost 2 bases, and 2 bases lay in between. As to this clone: Its specificity is not known.

The sample comprised CD4+ Tregs sorted from blood. This clonotype was sampled from a child aged 5-17 years with CD3G deficiency. The J gene is TRBJ2-3, the V gene TRBV6-1, with D hard to call. CDR3 protein: CASSENTDTQYF. CDR3 nucleotide sequence: TGTGCCAGCAGTGAAAACACAGATACGCAGTATTTT.